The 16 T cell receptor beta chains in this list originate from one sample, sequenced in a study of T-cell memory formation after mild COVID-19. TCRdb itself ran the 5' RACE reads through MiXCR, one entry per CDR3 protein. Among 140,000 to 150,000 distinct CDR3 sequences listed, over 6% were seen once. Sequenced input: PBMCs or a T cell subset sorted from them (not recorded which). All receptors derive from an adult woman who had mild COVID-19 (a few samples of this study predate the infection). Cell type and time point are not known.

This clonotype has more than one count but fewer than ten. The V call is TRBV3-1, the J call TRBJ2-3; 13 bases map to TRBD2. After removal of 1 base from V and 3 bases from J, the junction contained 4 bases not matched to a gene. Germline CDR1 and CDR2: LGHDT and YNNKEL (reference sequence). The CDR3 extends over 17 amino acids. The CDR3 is CASSQGLAGGQTDTQYF. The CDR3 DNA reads TGTGCCAGCAGCCAAGGACTAGCGGGGGGTCAAACAGATACGCAGTATTTT.

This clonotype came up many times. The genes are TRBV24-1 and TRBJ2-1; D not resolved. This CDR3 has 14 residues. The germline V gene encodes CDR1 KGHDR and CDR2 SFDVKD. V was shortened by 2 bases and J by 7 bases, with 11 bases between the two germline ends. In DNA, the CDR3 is TGTGCCACCAGTGATTACCCGGGCTCGAATGAGCAGTTCTTC. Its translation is CATSDYPGSNEQFF.

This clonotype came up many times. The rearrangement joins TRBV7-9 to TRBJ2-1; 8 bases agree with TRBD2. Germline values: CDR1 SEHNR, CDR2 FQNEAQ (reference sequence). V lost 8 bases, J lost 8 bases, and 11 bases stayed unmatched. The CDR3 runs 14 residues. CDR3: CASESAPRGDEQFF. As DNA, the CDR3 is TGTGCCAGCGAGAGCGCCCCGCGGGGGGATGAGCAGTTCTTC. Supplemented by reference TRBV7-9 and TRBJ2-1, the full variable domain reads DTGVSQNPRHKITKRGQNVTFRCDPISEHNRLYWYRQTLGQGPEFLTYFQNEAQLEKSRLLSDRFSAERPKGSFSTLEIQRTEQGDSAMYLCASESAPRGDEQFFGPGTRLTVL.

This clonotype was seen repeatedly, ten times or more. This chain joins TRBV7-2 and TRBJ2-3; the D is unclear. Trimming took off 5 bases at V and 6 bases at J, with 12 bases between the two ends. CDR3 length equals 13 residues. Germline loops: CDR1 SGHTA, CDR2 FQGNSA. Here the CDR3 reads CASSLTNGDTQYF. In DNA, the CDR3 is TGTGCCAGCAGCCTTACGAACGGGGATACGCAGTATTTT.

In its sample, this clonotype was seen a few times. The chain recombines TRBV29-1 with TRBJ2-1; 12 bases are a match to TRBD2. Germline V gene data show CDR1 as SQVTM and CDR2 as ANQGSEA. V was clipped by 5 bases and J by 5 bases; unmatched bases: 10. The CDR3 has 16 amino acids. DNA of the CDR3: TGCAGCGTTCAGGCGACTAGCGGGAGTTTAAACAATGAGCAGTTCTTC. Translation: CSVQATSGSLNNEQFF.

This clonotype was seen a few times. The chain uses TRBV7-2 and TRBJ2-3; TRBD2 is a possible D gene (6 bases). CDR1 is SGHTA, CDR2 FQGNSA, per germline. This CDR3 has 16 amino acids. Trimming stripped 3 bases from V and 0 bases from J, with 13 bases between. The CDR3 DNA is TGTGCCAGCAGCTTCGGGGGAGGCGGTAGCACAGATACGCAGTATTTT. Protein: CASSFGGGGSTDTQYF. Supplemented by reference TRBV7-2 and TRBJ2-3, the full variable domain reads GAGVSQSPSNKVTEKGKDVELRCDPISGHTALYWYRQSLGQGLEFLIYFQGNSAPDKSGLPSDRFSAERTGGSVSTLTIQRTQQEDSAVYLCASSFGGGGSTDTQYFGPGTRLTVL.

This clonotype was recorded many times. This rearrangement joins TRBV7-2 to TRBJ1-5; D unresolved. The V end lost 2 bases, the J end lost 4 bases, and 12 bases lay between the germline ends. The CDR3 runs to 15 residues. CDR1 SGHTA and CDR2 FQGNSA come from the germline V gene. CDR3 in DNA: TGTGCCAGCAGCTTACTGGATGACGGGAATCAGCCCCAGCATTTT. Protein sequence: CASSLLDDGNQPQHF.

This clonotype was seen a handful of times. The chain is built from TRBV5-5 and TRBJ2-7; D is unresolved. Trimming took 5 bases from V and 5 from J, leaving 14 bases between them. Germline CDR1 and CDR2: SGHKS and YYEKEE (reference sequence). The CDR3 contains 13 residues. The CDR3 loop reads CASSPSTTHEQYF. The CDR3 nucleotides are TGTGCCAGCAGTCCGAGCACCACTCACGAGCAGTACTTC.

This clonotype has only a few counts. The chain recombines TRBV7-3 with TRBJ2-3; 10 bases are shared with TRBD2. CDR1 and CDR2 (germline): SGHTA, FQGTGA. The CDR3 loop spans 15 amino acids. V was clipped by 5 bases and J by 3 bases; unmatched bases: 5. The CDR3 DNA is TGTGCCAGCAGCCTCACTAGCGGGGAAACAGATACGCAGTATTTT. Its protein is CASSLTSGETDTQYF. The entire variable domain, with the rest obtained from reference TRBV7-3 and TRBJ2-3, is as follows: GAGVSQTPSNKVTEKGKYVELRCDPISGHTALYWYRQSLGQGPEFLIYFQGTGAADDSGLPNDRFFAVRPEGSVSTLKIQRTERGDSAVYLCASSLTSGETDTQYFGPGTRLTVL.

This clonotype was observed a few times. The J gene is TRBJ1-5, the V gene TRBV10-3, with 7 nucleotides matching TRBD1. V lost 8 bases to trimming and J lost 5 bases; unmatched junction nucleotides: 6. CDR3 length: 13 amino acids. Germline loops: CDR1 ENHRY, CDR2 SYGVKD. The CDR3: CAIRDSLYQPQHF. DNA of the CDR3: TGTGCCATCCGGGACAGCCTTTATCAGCCCCAGCATTTT.

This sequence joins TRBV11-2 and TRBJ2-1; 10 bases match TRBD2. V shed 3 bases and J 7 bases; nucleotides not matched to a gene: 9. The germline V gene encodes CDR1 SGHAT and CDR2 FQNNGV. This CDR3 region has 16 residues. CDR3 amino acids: CASSFRSSGSWNEQFF. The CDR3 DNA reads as TGTGCCAGCAGCTTTCGGTCTAGCGGGAGTTGGAATGAGCAGTTCTTC.

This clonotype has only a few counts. The CDR3 coding sequence is TGTGCCAGCAGCTTGCTTTCAGGGGTCAACTATGGCTACACCTTC. It is translated as CASSLLSGVNYGYTF. This sequence joins TRBV5-6 and TRBJ1-2; a weak D match, TRBD1 (6 bases). This CDR3 has 15 amino acids. Germline CDR1 and CDR2: SGHDT and YYEEEE. The V end lost 1 base, the J end lost 2 bases, and 12 bases lay between the germline ends.

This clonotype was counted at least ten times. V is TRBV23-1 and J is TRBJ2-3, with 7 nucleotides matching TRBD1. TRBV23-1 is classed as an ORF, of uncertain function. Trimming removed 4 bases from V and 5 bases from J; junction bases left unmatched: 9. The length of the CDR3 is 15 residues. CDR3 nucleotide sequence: TGCGCCAGCAGTCGTAACAGGGGCCGGGGAGATACGCAGTATTTT. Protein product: CASSRNRGRGDTQYF.

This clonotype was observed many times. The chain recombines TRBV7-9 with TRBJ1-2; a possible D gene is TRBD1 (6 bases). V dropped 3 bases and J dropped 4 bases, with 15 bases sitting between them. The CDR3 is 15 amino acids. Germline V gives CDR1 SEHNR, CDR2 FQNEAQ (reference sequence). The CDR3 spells CASSFAQGGSYGYTF. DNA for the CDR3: TGTGCCAGCAGCTTCGCACAAGGGGGAAGCTATGGCTACACCTTC.

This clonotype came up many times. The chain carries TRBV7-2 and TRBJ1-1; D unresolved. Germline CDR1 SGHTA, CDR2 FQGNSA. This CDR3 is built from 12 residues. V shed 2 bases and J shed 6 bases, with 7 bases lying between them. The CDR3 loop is CASSLQWAEAFF. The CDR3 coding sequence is TGTGCCAGCAGCTTACAGTGGGCTGAAGCTTTCTTT. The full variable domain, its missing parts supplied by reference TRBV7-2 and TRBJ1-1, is GAGVSQSPSNKVTEKGKDVELRCDPISGHTALYWYRQSLGQGLEFLIYFQGNSAPDKSGLPSDRFSAERTGGSVSTLTIQRTQQEDSAVYLCASSLQWAEAFFGQGTRLTVV.

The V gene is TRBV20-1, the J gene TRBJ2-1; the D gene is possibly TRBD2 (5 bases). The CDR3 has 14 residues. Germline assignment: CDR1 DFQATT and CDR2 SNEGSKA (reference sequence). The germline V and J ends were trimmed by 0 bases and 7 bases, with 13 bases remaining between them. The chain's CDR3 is CSARDYGVRNEQFF. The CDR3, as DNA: TGCAGTGCTAGAGATTACGGGGTCAGGAATGAGCAGTTCTTC.